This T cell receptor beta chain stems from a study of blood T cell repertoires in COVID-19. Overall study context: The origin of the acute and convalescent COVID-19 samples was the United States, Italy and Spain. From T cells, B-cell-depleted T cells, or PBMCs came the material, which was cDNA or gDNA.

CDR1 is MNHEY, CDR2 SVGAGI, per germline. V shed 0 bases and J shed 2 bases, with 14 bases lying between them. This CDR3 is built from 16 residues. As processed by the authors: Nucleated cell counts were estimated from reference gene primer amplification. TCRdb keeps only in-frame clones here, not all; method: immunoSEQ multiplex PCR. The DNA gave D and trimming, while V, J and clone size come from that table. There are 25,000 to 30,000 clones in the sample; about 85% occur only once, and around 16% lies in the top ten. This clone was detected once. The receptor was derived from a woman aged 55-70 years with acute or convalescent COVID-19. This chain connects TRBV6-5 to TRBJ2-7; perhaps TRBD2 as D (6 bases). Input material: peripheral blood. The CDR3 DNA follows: TGTGCCAGCAGTTACTCGGAGGGGTATGTTGCCTACGAGCAGTACTTC. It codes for CASSYSEGYVAYEQYF.